The rows below give T cell receptor beta chains drawn from one sample of a study of beta chain features in type 1 diabetes. Using immunoSEQ multiplex PCR, the repertoire was profiled, and TCRdb retains in-frame clones only, with some absent. The sample includes some 220,000 clones, around 9.9% seen only once; the top ten take roughly 1.3%. The sequenced sample was central memory CD4+ T cells from blood. The source is a man younger than 30 in good health. CDR3s include the opening cysteine and the closing phenylalanine or tryptophan. D genes are given only for firm matches. Rows may omit the clone size; those that give it use once, few, many or a size class.

D	size	V	length	J	DNA	CDR3
.	many	TRBV7-2	15	TRBJ2-1	TGTGCCAGCAGCCGACAGTCTTTCTCCTACAATGAGCAGTTCTTC	CASSRQSFSYNEQFF
.	.	TRBV29-1	12	TRBJ1-2	TGCAGCGCCCGCCGACGAAACTATGGCTACACCTTC	CSARRRNYGYTF
.	few	TRBV10-1	13	TRBJ2-5	TGCGCCAGCAGTTCGGGGGCGCGGGAGACCCAGTACTTC	CASSSGARETQYF
.	few	TRBV29-1	14	TRBJ2-5	TGCAGCGTTGAAGATCTTGGGGGGTCGGAGACCCAGTACTTC	CSVEDLGGSETQYF
.	few	TRBV29-1	12	TRBJ1-5	TGCAGCGCTCGGTCGACCAATCAGCCCCAGCATTTT	CSARSTNQPQHF
.	.	TRBV28	14	TRBJ2-1	TGTGCCAGCACCGCCTGGGAATATAGGGGTGAGCAGTTCTTC	CASTAWEYRGEQFF
.	.	TRBV30	13	TRBJ1-2	TGTGCCTGGAGTCAACAGGTCGGCTACGGCTACACCTTC	CAWSQQVGYGYTF
TRBD2	few	TRBV4-3	20	TRBJ2-2	TGCGCCAGCAGCCAAGAAAATCCACTAGCGGGATCCCCTAACACCGGGGAGCTGTTTTTT	CASSQENPLAGSPNTGELFF
.	.	TRBV7-6	14	TRBJ2-5	TGTGCCAGCAGCCCCCGGGACCCTCGGGGGACCCAGTACTTC	CASSPRDPRGTQYF
.	.	TRBV2	17	TRBJ1-2	TGTGCCAGCAGTGAGGTGGTCAGGGGCACTGCGGTCTATGGCTACACCTTC	CASSEVVRGTAVYGYTF
.	.	TRBV28	16	TRBJ1-1	TGTGCCAGCAGTTCCCAACAGGCCCCGGTGAACACTGAAGCTTTCTTT	CASSSQQAPVNTEAFF
.	few	TRBV21-1	14	TRBJ2-3	TGTGCCAGCAGTACAGGGGCCAACACAGATACGCAGTATTTT	CASSTGANTDTQYF
.	.	TRBV9	13	TRBJ1-1	TGTGCCAGCAGCGTAACGGGGTTCACTGAAGCTTTCTTT	CASSVTGFTEAFF
.	many	TRBV6-5	16	TRBJ1-5	TGTGCCAGCAGTTACTCGTCCACGGGGGGCAATCAGCCCCAGCATTTT	CASSYSSTGGNQPQHF
.	.	TRBV30	13	TRBJ1-3	TGTGCCCAAGAAAAGGGCTCTGGAAACACCATATATTTT	CAQEKGSGNTIYF
.	few	TRBV9	16	TRBJ2-2	TGTGCCAGCAGCCATGCGACCGGACAGTACACCGGGGAGCTGTTTTTT	CASSHATGQYTGELFF
.	few	TRBV2	14	TRBJ2-5	TGTGCCAGCAGTGGGGTGGTAGGGATGGAGACCCAGTACTTC	CASSGVVGMETQYF
TRBD2	few	TRBV9	17	TRBJ2-7	TGTGCCAGCAGCGTAGCTACATGGACTAGCGGCTCCTACGAGCAGTACTTC	CASSVATWTSGSYEQYF
.	few	TRBV5-1	14	TRBJ2-7	TGCGCCAGCAGCTCCGTTGGGGGGATGTACGAGCAGTACTTC	CASSSVGGMYEQYF
TRBD2	few	TRBV15	15	TRBJ2-3	TGTGCCACCCATAGGAGAAGCGGGAGGGCAGATACGCAGTATTTT	CATHRRSGRADTQYF
TRBD2	.	TRBV5-1	16	TRBJ2-1	TGCGCCAGCAGCTCAGGTAGCGGGAGCTCCTACAATGAGCAGTTCTTC	CASSSGSGSSYNEQFF
.	few	TRBV9	16	TRBJ2-2	TGTGCCAGCAGCCCGGTGACTTCTTCGGGCACCGGGGAGCTGTTTTTT	CASSPVTSSGTGELFF
.	.	TRBV19	14	TRBJ1-4	TGTGCCAGTAGGGCGTTTGCAACTAATGAAAAACTGTTTTTT	CASRAFATNEKLFF
.	.	TRBV13	16	TRBJ2-1	TGTGCCAGCAGCCCCAGGGGGCGGGAGCTCTACAATGAGCAGTTCTTC	CASSPRGRELYNEQFF
.	many	TRBV20-1	11	TRBJ2-1	TGCAGTGCTAGAGATCCGCTAGAGCAGTTCTTC	CSARDPLEQFF
.	few	TRBV7-2	15	TRBJ2-3	TGTGCCAGCAGCTTAGCGGGACGGGACACAGATACGCAGTATTTT	CASSLAGRDTDTQYF
.	.	TRBV27	13	TRBJ1-6	TGTGCCAGCAGTTTAGTGGCCGACTCACCCCTCCACTTT	CASSLVADSPLHF
TRBD2	few	TRBV7-2	15	TRBJ2-3	TGTGCCAGCAGCTTTCTGAGCGGGATCTCAGATACGCAGTATTTT	CASSFLSGISDTQYF
TRBD1	few	TRBV7-2	17	TRBJ2-3	TGTGCCAGCAGCTCGGCACGGGACAGGTACGGCACAGATACGCAGTATTTT	CASSSARDRYGTDTQYF
TRBD1	.	TRBV15	14	TRBJ2-3	TGTGCCACCAGCGGGGACAGGGGGAAGCATACGCAGTATTTT	CATSGDRGKHTQYF
TRBD2	few	TRBV7-2	14	TRBJ2-3	TGTGCCATTAAGGGGAGGGGTGACACAGATACGCAGTATTTT	CAIKGRGDTDTQYF
.	.	TRBV5-1	14	TRBJ2-1	TGCGCCAGCAGCTTGGAGGCAGCCTACAATGAGCAGTTCTTC	CASSLEAAYNEQFF
.	few	TRBV28	13	TRBJ1-1	TGTGCCAGCACAATAACAGAGAACACTGAAGCTTTCTTT	CASTITENTEAFF
.	.	TRBV5-1	14	TRBJ2-5	TGCGCCAGCAGCTCGTTACCAGTCCAAGAGACCCAGTACTTC	CASSSLPVQETQYF
.	few	TRBV30	14	TRBJ2-3	TGTGCCTGGAGCGGCGGTATTAGCACAGATACGCAGTATTTT	CAWSGGISTDTQYF
.	few	TRBV5-1	13	TRBJ2-7	TGCGCCAGCAGCTTGGGGTCAGGGAGCGAGCAGTACTTC	CASSLGSGSEQYF
.	many	TRBV5-1	14	TRBJ1-5	TGCGCCAGCAGCTTGGAGGTCGGATCTCAGCCCCAGCATTTT	CASSLEVGSQPQHF
.	few	TRBV6-1	14	TRBJ2-1	TGTGCCAGCAGTGAGTCCGACCGATACAATGAGCAGTTCTTC	CASSESDRYNEQFF
.	few	TRBV11-2	13	TRBJ1-5	TGTGCCAGCAGCTTAGATCGCAGTCAGCCCCAGCATTTT	CASSLDRSQPQHF
.	.	TRBV11-2	15	TRBJ1-3	TGTGCCAGCAGCCCCGTAGGGGTCTCTGGAAACACCATATATTTT	CASSPVGVSGNTIYF
.	.	TRBV4-1	13	TRBJ2-1	TGCGCCAGCAGCCAAGTTAAGGGCAGGGGGCAGTTCTTC	CASSQVKGRGQFF
TRBD1	few	TRBV28	17	TRBJ1-5	TGTGCCAGCAGTACCTTTAGACAGGGCGTTAGCAATCAGCCCCAGCATTTT	CASSTFRQGVSNQPQHF
TRBD2	many	TRBV15	13	TRBJ2-5	TGTGCCACCAACCTACTAGCGGAAGAGACCCAGTACTTC	CATNLLAEETQYF
.	many	TRBV4-1	15	TRBJ2-3	TGCGCCAGCAGCCAAGAGGGGACTGGCACAGATACGCAGTATTTT	CASSQEGTGTDTQYF
TRBD2	few	TRBV28	16	TRBJ2-3	TGTGCCAGCAGCCCACTGGGCGGGAGGGCGGCAGATACGCAGTATTTT	CASSPLGGRAADTQYF
TRBD1	few	TRBV30	13	TRBJ2-5	TGTGCCTGGGCCGGACAGGGATACGAGACCCAGTACTTC	CAWAGQGYETQYF
.	few	TRBV27	15	TRBJ1-3	TGTGCCAGCAGTTTGGGTCTGGGGGCTGGAAACACCATATATTTT	CASSLGLGAGNTIYF
.	few	TRBV13	13	TRBJ1-1	TGTGCCAGCAGCAGGGGTCGGTACACTGAAGCTTTCTTT	CASSRGRYTEAFF